This entry lists 27 T cell receptor beta chains sequenced from one sample in a study of T-cell reconstitution after alpha-beta-depleted transplantation in children. Unique molecular identifiers were used in preparing the TCRbeta library. Each CDR3 protein gets one entry after TCRdb re-called the PCR reads with MiXCR. The table shows some 200,000 distinct CDR3 sequences, with around 9.9% occurring only once. The material was PBMCs, obtained before TCRalphabeta/CD19-depleted stem cell transplant. Receptors were obtained from a child under two years old with acute myeloid leukemia, due to receive a stem cell transplant.

Worth noting for this clonotype: This may stem from a read error, because a much larger clone lies one nucleotide away. Without the conserved terminal phenylalanine or tryptophan, this CDR3 likely stems from a read error. The chain has TRBV29-1 and TRBJ2-4; 11 bases align to TRBD2. CDR3 length equals 17 residues. V trimming: 3 bases; J trimming: 1 base; junction bases outside the gene matches: 8. Germline V lookup: CDR1 SQVTM, CDR2 ANQGSEA. The CDR3 loop is CSVDGLAGGGAKNIQYL. CDR3 nucleotides: TGCAGCGTTGACGGCTTAGCGGGAGGGGGGGCCAAAAACATTCAGTACCTC.

This clonotype showed up many times. The rearrangement uses TRBV28 and TRBJ2-7; 8 bases are a match to TRBD1. This CDR3 contains 15 residues. The J segment lost 4 bases and the V segment lost 3 bases, leaving 8 bases of the junction unmatched. CDR1 and CDR2 from the germline V gene are MDHEN and SYDVKM. The CDR3 region has the DNA TGTGCCAGCAGTTTTGCGGGACAGGCTCCATACGAGCAGTACTTC. Protein product: CASSFAGQAPYEQYF.

This clonotype was detected many times. The rearrangement links TRBV21-1 to TRBJ2-7; TRBD1 is the table's D call and was not checked against the DNA. TRBV21-1 corresponds to a pseudogene. The CDR3 sequence is 14 residues long. The CDR3 nucleotides read TGTGCCAGCAGCAAAAGGGGGGAGGAGGGAGAGCAGTACTTC. This translates into CASSKRGEEGEQYF.

This clonotype was seen ten or more times. The genes are TRBV12-3 or TRBV12-4 and TRBJ2-5; tentative D call: TRBD2 (5 bases). V was cut by 6 bases and J by 7 bases, with 9 bases left in between. The CDR3 spans 11 residues. CDR3 nucleotides: TGTGCCAGCAGAACCCGGGGGACCCAGTACTTC. Amino acids: CASRTRGTQYF.

This clonotype came up many times. The genes are TRBV11-1 and TRBJ2-7; no firm D call. The ends were cut back, 4 bases at V and 3 bases at J, with 13 bases in the middle. CDR3 length: 14 residues. Germline values: CDR1 SGHAT, CDR2 FQDESV (reference sequence). The CDR3 here is CASSSPWGYYEQYF. For the CDR3, the DNA is TGTGCCAGCAGCTCGCCATGGGGTTACTACGAGCAGTACTTC.

This clonotype was recorded at least ten times. The chain joins TRBV4-2 to TRBJ1-3, with D uncertain. V lost 0 bases to trimming and J lost 0 bases, with 9 bases between them. The CDR3 extends over 16 amino acids. CDR1 is LGHNA and CDR2 is YNFKEQ in the germline V gene. CDR3 sequence: CASSQEDTVSGNTIYF. DNA for the CDR3: TGTGCCAGCAGCCAAGAGGATACGGTCTCTGGAAACACCATATATTTT.

This clonotype has ten or more counts. The chain carries TRBV10-3 and TRBJ1-2; D is perhaps TRBD1 (5 bases). Germline V gene lookup returns CDR1 ENHRY and CDR2 SYGVKD. The CDR3 runs to 12 residues. The ends were cut back, 11 bases at V and 6 bases at J, with 16 bases in the middle. CDR3 sequence: CASSGTLNGYTF. CDR3 nucleotide sequence: TGTGCCTCCTCCGGGACTCTCAATGGCTACACCTTC.

This clonotype appeared many times. The rearrangement links TRBV12-3 or TRBV12-4 to TRBJ1-1; TRBD1 is a possible D gene (6 bases). CDR3 length: 14 residues. Trimming shortened V by 6 bases and J by 2 bases, and 13 bases separated the two germline ends. CDR3 sequence: CASRRDTTNTEAFF. The CDR3, as DNA: TGTGCCAGCAGGCGGGACACCACTAACACTGAAGCTTTCTTT.

Only a few counts were recorded for this clonotype. The chain employs TRBV20-1 and TRBJ2-1; maybe TRBD1 (7 bases). CDR3 size: 15 residues. Germline V gives CDR1 DFQATT, CDR2 SNEGSKA (reference sequence). The V gene lost 0 bases and the J gene lost 6 bases, with 15 bases spanning the gap. CDR3 in amino acids: CSARDQGGLGNEQFF. The CDR3 DNA reads as TGCAGTGCTAGAGATCAGGGGGGACTCGGCAATGAGCAGTTCTTC.

This clonotype occurred many times. The chain is built from TRBV19 and TRBJ2-2; no definite D call. The V gene lost 3 bases and the J gene lost 2 bases, with 7 bases spanning the gap. The CDR3 extends over 14 amino acids. Looked up from germline, CDR1 is LNHDA and CDR2 is SQIVND (reference sequence). CDR3 bases: TGTGCCAGTAGTATGAGTGGAAACACCGGGGAGCTGTTTTTT. This sequence encodes CASSMSGNTGELFF. Based on the CDR3 plus reference TRBV19 and TRBJ2-2, the full variable domain is DGGITQSPKYLFRKEGQNVTLSCEQNLNHDAMYWYRQDPGQGLRLIYYSQIVNDFQKGDIAEGYSVSREKKESFPLTVTSAQKNPTAFYLCASSMSGNTGELFFGEGSRLTVL.

This clonotype has at least ten counts. CDR3 nucleotide sequence: TGTGCCAGCAGTACCGTAGCGGGAGTGGCCAATGAGCAGTTCTTC. Amino acid sequence: CASSTVAGVANEQFF. J is TRBJ2-1 and V is TRBV12-3 or TRBV12-4; 9 bases map to TRBD2. The junction had 8 bases not matched to a gene; V was cut back by 5 bases and J by 6 bases. The CDR3 has 15 residues.

This clonotype occurred many times. J is TRBJ2-3 and V is TRBV20-1, with 8 bases fitting TRBD2. The CDR3 is 15 amino acids. Germline lookup yields CDR1 DFQATT and CDR2 SNEGSKA (reference sequence). Trimming at V came to 6 bases and at J to 2 bases, leaving 10 bases not matched to a gene. CDR3 residues: CSATTPGGSTDTQYF. The CDR3 DNA is TGCAGTGCAACCACCCCGGGAGGGTCCACAGATACGCAGTATTTT.

This clonotype appeared a few times. The V call is TRBV7-2, the J call TRBJ2-1; D remains ambiguous. The germline V gene has CDR1 SGHTA and CDR2 FQGNSA. V was trimmed by 5 bases and J by 5 bases, leaving 13 bases between them. The CDR3 loop spans 14 amino acids. This CDR3 is CASSHRARDNEQFF. In DNA form, the CDR3 reads TGTGCCAGCAGCCACCGGGCCAGAGACAATGAGCAGTTCTTC.

This clonotype showed up many times. The chain joins TRBV20-1 to TRBJ1-4; 8 bases are shared with TRBD1. The CDR3 is 14 amino acids. Trimming cost V 5 bases and J 1 base; bases outside gene matches: 3. CDR1 is DFQATT, CDR2 SNEGSKA, per germline (reference sequence). The CDR3 bases are TGCAGTGCTCTGACAGGGGAAACTAATGAAAAACTGTTTTTT. Translated: CSALTGETNEKLFF.

This clonotype was seen repeatedly, ten times or more. J is TRBJ1-5 and V is TRBV10-3; the match to TRBD1 covers 7 bases. Germline assignment: CDR1 ENHRY and CDR2 SYGVKD. V shed 2 bases and J 7 bases; nucleotides not matched to a gene: 5. The CDR3 is 14 residues long. CDR3 residues: CAISEARQGQPQHF. Written as DNA, the CDR3 is TGTGCCATCAGTGAGGCGCGACAGGGCCAGCCCCAGCATTTT.

In regard to this clonotype: A much larger clone differs from this one at a single base, so this may be a read error. The chain uses TRBV28 and TRBJ2-7; D may match TRBD1 or TRBD2 (5 bases each). The CDR3 has 14 amino acids. CDR1 MDHEN and CDR2 SYDVKM come from the germline V gene. In nucleotides, the CDR3 is TGTGCCTGCAGGTATTCGGGACGCACCTACGAGCAGTACTTC. It is translated as CACRYSGRTYEQYF. Filled out from reference TRBV28 and TRBJ2-7, the complete variable domain reads DVKVTQSSRYLVKRTGEKVFLECVQDMDHENMFWYRQDPGLGLRLIYFSYDVKMKEKGDIPEGYSVSREKKERFSLILESASTNQTSMYLCACRYSGRTYEQYFGPGTRLTVT.

V gene TRBV6-6 combines with J gene TRBJ2-3; 12 bases map to TRBD2. CDR3 size: 12 residues. Germline V CDR1 and CDR2: MNHNY, SVGAGI (reference sequence). After removal of 5 bases from V and 14 bases from J, the junction contained 5 bases not matched to a gene. CDR3 sequence: CASSKSSGGGYF. The CDR3 region has the DNA TGTGCCAGCAGTAAATCTAGCGGGGGGGGGTATTTT.

This clonotype was seen ten or more times. The CDR3, as DNA: TGTGCCAGCAGCTTTCATGATAGCAATCAGCCCCAGCATTTT. It yields the protein CASSFHDSNQPQHF. This chain joins TRBV5-6 and TRBJ1-5; D is unresolved. CDR3 length equals 14 residues. Trimming took off 2 bases at V and 0 bases at J, with 6 bases between the two ends. In germline, CDR1 is SGHDT, CDR2 YYEEEE.

This clonotype was seen many times. The rearrangement links TRBV10-3 to TRBJ1-6, with TRBD1 matching over 9 bases. Germline CDR1 and CDR2: ENHRY and SYGVKD. Losses at the gene ends were 6 bases for V and 5 bases for J; bases not matched to a gene: 8. CDR3 length: 16 amino acids. The CDR3 loop is CAISVQGAGDNSPLHF. The CDR3 DNA reads as TGTGCCATCAGCGTACAGGGGGCGGGTGATAATTCACCCCTCCACTTT.

This clonotype showed up many times. The chain couples TRBV6-1 to TRBJ2-7, with D possibly TRBD1 on 5 matching bases. V was trimmed by 4 bases and J by 2 bases, leaving 12 bases between them. The CDR3 runs to 14 residues. The germline V gene has CDR1 MNHNS and CDR2 SASEGT. The CDR3 loop is CASSVIQAPYEQYF. The DNA of the CDR3 is TGTGCCAGCAGTGTGATACAGGCTCCCTACGAGCAGTACTTC.

This clonotype has ten or more counts. The CDR3 nucleotides are TGCAGTGCTACTGAGGCAGGGCACCCTAACTATGGCTACACCTTC. Residues: CSATEAGHPNYGYTF. The chain employs TRBV20-1 and TRBJ1-2, with D perhaps matching TRBD1 (5 bases). V gave up 4 bases and J gave up 0 bases, with 15 bases separating them. The V gene's germline CDR1 is DFQATT and CDR2 SNEGSKA (reference sequence). The CDR3 length is 15 residues.

The rearrangement joins TRBV29-1 to TRBJ2-7, with TRBD2 matching over 8 bases. Germline V gene lookup returns CDR1 SQVTM and CDR2 ANQGSEA. CDR3 length: 17 amino acids. With 0 bases clipped from V and 9 bases from J, the junction kept 19 bases outside the gene matches. This chain's CDR3 is CSVEDPPGGGHYSSQYF. CDR3 nucleotides: TGCAGCGTTGAAGATCCCCCGGGGGGGGGGCATTACAGTTCGCAGTACTTC.

This clonotype has a count of ten or more. The V call is TRBV5-1, the J call TRBJ2-1; 9 nucleotides agree with TRBD2. The CDR3 runs to 14 residues. In germline, CDR1 is SGHRS, CDR2 YFSETQ. V trimming: 2 bases; J trimming: 6 bases; junction bases outside the gene matches: 3. The CDR3 coding sequence is TGCGCCAGCAGCTTTAGCGGGAGTCCCAATGAGCAGTTCTTC. It translates to CASSFSGSPNEQFF.

This clonotype has at least ten counts. The CDR3 nucleotides are TGCGCCAGCATAGCGGGACAGGGGTTGAACACCGGGGAGCTGTTTTTT. Amino acid sequence: CASIAGQGLNTGELFF. This rearrangement joins TRBV5-1 to TRBJ2-2, with 10 bases fitting TRBD1. Unmatched junction bases numbered 6, after V lost 6 bases and J lost 1 base. CDR1 is SGHRS and CDR2 is YFSETQ in the germline V gene. The CDR3 spans 16 residues.

This clonotype was detected many times. This chain links TRBV5-1 with TRBJ2-1; D perhaps matches TRBD2 (6 bases). Germline values: CDR1 SGHRS, CDR2 YFSETQ. Trimming took 3 bases from V and 1 from J, leaving 17 bases between them. The CDR3 covers 17 residues. CDR3 region: CASSSPETGASYNEQFF. In DNA, the CDR3 is TGCGCCAGCAGCTCCCCTGAGACGGGAGCGTCCTACAATGAGCAGTTCTTC.

In its sample, this clonotype was seen many times. The chain combines TRBV20-1 with TRBJ2-3; TRBD2 matches at 8 bases. This CDR3 is 13 amino acids long. CDR1 DFQATT and CDR2 SNEGSKA come from the germline V gene (reference sequence). V was clipped by 3 bases and J by 5 bases; unmatched bases: 4. CDR3 DNA sequence: TGCAGTGCTAGCGGGGGGGCAGGAGATACGCAGTATTTT. As protein: CSASGGAGDTQYF.

This clonotype was seen repeatedly, ten times or more. This chain joins TRBV5-1 and TRBJ2-7; no firm D call. The CDR3 sequence is 15 residues long. With 7 bases removed from V and 0 bases from J, the gap between germline ends came to 17 bases. From germline, CDR1 is SGHRS and CDR2 YFSETQ. CDR3 in amino acids: CASSPRELSSYEQYF. The CDR3 DNA follows: TGCGCCAGCTCCCCCCGAGAACTAAGCTCCTACGAGCAGTACTTC.